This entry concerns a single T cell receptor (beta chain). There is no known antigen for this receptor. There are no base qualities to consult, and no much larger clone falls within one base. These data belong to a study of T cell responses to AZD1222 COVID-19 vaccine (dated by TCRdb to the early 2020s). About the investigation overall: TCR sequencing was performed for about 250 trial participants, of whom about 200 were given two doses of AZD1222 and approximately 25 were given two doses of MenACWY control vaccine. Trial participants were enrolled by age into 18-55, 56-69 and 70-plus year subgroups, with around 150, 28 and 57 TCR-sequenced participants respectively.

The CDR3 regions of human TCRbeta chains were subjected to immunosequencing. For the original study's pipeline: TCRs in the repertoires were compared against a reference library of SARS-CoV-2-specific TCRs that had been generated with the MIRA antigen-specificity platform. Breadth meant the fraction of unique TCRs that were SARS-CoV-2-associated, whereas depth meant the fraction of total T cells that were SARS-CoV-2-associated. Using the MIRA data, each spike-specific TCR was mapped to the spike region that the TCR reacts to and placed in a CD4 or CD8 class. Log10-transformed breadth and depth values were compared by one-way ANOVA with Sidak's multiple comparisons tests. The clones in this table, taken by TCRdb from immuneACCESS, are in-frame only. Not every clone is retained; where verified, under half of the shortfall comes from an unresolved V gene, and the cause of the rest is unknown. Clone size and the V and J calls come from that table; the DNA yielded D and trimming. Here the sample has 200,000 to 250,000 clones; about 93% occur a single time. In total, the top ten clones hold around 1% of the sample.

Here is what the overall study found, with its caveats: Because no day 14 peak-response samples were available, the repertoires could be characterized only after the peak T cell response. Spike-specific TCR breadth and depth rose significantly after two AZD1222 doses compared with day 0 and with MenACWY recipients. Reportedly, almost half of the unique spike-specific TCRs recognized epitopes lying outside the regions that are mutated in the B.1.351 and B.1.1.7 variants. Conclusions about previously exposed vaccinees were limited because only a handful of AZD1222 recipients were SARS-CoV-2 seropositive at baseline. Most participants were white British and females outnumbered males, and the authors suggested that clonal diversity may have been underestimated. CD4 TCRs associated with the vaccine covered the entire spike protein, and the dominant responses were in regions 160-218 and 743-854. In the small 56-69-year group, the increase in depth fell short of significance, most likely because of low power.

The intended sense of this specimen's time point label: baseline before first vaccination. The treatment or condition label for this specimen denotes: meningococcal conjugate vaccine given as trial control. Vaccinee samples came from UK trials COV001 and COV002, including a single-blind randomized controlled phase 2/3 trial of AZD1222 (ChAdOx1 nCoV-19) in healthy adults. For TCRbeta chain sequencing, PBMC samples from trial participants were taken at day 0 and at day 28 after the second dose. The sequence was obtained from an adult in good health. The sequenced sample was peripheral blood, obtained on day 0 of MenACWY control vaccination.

The sequence in DNA is TGTGCCAGCAGCTTGGCCGAGGGGGCGAACACTGAAGCTTTCTTT. Its protein is CASSLAEGANTEAFF. Recombination linked TRBV5-4 to TRBJ1-1; 7 middle bases align to TRBD1. The CDR3, from cysteine to phenylalanine, totals 15 residues. Kept here is only the CDR3 DNA, which spans 45 bases and is read in frame from base 1. CDR1 and CDR2 are read off the germline V gene (reference sequence) as SGHNT and YYREEE. Trimming takes 0 bases off V and 1 base off J; junction bases not matched to a gene: 3. Beyond the CDR3, the reference TRBV5-4 and TRBJ1-1 genes provide the residues; the full variable domain reads: ETGVTQSPTHLIKTRGQQVTLRCSSQSGHNTVSWYQQALGQGPQFIFQYYREEENGRGNFPPRFSGLQFPNYSSELNVNALELDDSALYLCASSLAEGANTEAFFGQGTRLTVV.